This paragraph reports one T cell receptor (beta chain). PCR used 60 Vbeta primers and 13 Jbeta primers. The method was immunoSEQ multiplex PCR; TCRdb's version includes in-frame clones alone and lacks a portion of them. This listing includes 120,000 to 150,000 clones. The sample belongs to a study of cytomegalovirus exposure and HLA in healthy donors. V lost 5 bases and J lost 2; bases outside the gene matches: 4. Germline values: CDR1 MNHEY, CDR2 SVGAGI. The CDR3 loop spans 14 amino acids. Healthy bone marrow donors made up the donor group. This chain links TRBV6-5 with TRBJ1-1, with 8 bases that match TRBD1. The TCR originated in a man aged 40-49 years in good health and CMV-seronegative. The sequencing sample was made of PBMCs. The CDR3 coding sequence is TGTGCCAGCAGTCGGGGACAGGACAACACTGAAGCTTTCTTT. This codes for CASSRGQDNTEAFF.